This T cell receptor beta chain was identified in a study of regulatory T cells in long-lasting Graves disease. The time point is: newly diagnosed GD, antithyroid drugs for less than 3 months. Extracted RNA from PBMCs served as the source of the TCR library. Study-level points and caveats: Persistent disease favored TRBV28, TRBJ1-2 and TRBJ2-5.

This clonotype was counted at least ten times. Antigen: not known. Arm-PCR of CDR3 regions with iRepertoire HTBI primers generated TCR beta libraries. TCRdb reanalysed the multiplex PCR reads using MiXCR and keeps one entry per CDR3 protein. This sample has 550,000 to 600,000 distinct CDR3 sequences, with approximately 16% found just once. The CDR3 sequence is 14 residues long. CDR1 SGHAT and CDR2 FQNNGV come from the germline V gene. The germline V and J ends were trimmed by 5 bases and 7 bases, with 16 bases remaining between them. The sample also formed part of further work on T cells in Graves' hyperthyroidism and ophthalmopathy.

Source: peripheral blood mononuclear cells (PBMCs), taken at new diagnosis, from a patient treated with antithyroid drugs. This rearrangement joins TRBV11-2 to TRBJ2-3; no reliable D call. The sequence derives from a young man with Graves disease. CDR3 sequence reads: CASSPQANLNTQYF. CDR3 nucleotide sequence: TGTGCCAGCAGCCCCCAGGCGAACTTAAATACGCAGTATTTT.